Listed below are T cell receptor beta chains from one sample, sequenced in a study of shared clonotypes between healthy human individuals. The method was immunoSEQ multiplex PCR; TCRdb's version includes in-frame clones alone and lacks a portion of them. The sample includes a few million clones, 90% to 95% of them seen just once. The sample comprised naive CD4+ T cells from PBMCs. Source of these receptors: a man between 18 and 35 years old in good health. Some clones in this sample may be carry-over from other donors' samples. Both conserved end residues are part of each CDR3. The order of the fields is J gene, V gene, D gene, clone size, CDR3 protein, CDR3 DNA. The D gene is left open where the match is weak. Not every row has a clone size; where given, it reads once, few, many or a size class.

>TRBJ1-2|TRBV28|TRBD1|once
CASSTTGGRNYGYTF
TGTGCCAGCAGTACGACAGGGGGCAGGAACTATGGCTACACCTTC
>TRBJ1-5|TRBV28|NA|NA
CASGPVGQPQHF
TGTGCCAGCGGCCCGGTGGGTCAGCCCCAGCATTTT
>TRBJ1-4|TRBV7-8|NA|NA
CASSTNRDQKLFF
TGTGCCAGCAGCACCAACAGGGACCAAAAACTGTTTTTT
>TRBJ1-4|TRBV19|NA|NA
CATQNALATNEKLFF
TGTGCCACCCAAAACGCCCTTGCAACTAATGAAAAACTGTTTTTT
>TRBJ2-1|TRBV5-1|NA|NA
CASSLSGVAYNEQFF
TGCGCCAGCAGCCTAAGCGGAGTTGCCTACAATGAGCAGTTCTTC
>TRBJ2-3|TRBV4-2|NA|NA
CASSQKGTDTQYF
TGTGCCAGCAGCCAGAAGGGCACAGATACGCAGTATTTT
>TRBJ1-5|TRBV23-1|NA|few
CASSQSPEQPQHF
TGCGCCAGCAGTCAATCCCCAGAGCAGCCCCAGCATTTT
>TRBJ2-4|TRBV19|TRBD2|NA
CASSMRREGLPGIQYF
TGTGCCAGTAGTATGAGGCGGGAGGGCCTCCCCGGCATTCAGTACTTC
>TRBJ1-1|TRBV11-3|NA|NA
CASSLMTFNTEAFF
TGTGCCAGCAGCTTAATGACATTTAACACTGAAGCTTTCTTT
>TRBJ2-1|TRBV29-1|TRBD1|NA
CSALRGRNEQFF
TGCAGCGCCCTCAGGGGGAGAAATGAGCAGTTCTTC
>TRBJ2-7|TRBV5-1|TRBD1|NA
CASRPDRGPGEQYF
TGCGCCAGCAGACCGGACAGGGGGCCAGGCGAGCAGTACTTC
>TRBJ2-7|TRBV29-1|TRBD2|NA
CSVERLAGRYEQYF
TGCAGCGTTGAGCGACTAGCGGGAAGGTACGAGCAGTACTTC
>TRBJ2-2|TRBV11-3|TRBD1|NA
CASSQTRQGTGELFF
TGTGCCAGCAGCCAGACCCGACAGGGAACCGGGGAGCTGTTTTTT
>TRBJ2-7|TRBV7-6|TRBD1|NA
CASSEGRRTGDDEQYF
TGTGCCAGCAGCGAGGGAAGGAGGACAGGGGATGACGAGCAGTACTTC
>TRBJ2-2|TRBV5-4|NA|NA
CASSSAPRGSTGELFF
TGTGCCAGCAGCTCCGCCCCTAGGGGGTCCACCGGGGAGCTGTTTTTT
>TRBJ2-5|TRBV19|NA|NA
CASSIRGGLLQETQYF
TGTGCCAGTAGTATTCGTGGAGGGCTACTACAAGAGACCCAGTACTTC
>TRBJ1-5|TRBV30|NA|NA
CAWSGRQYQPQHF
TGTGCCTGGAGTGGAAGACAGTATCAGCCCCAGCATTTT
>TRBJ1-1|TRBV25-1|TRBD1|NA
CASSSRGTGGRRGEAFF
TGTGCCAGCAGTTCGAGGGGGACAGGGGGCAGAAGGGGTGAAGCTTTCTTT
>TRBJ2-2|TRBV9|NA|NA
CASSPYSGAEGFRELFF
TGTGCCAGCAGCCCATACTCAGGAGCAGAGGGGTTCCGGGAGCTGTTTTTT
>TRBJ1-5|TRBV6-1|NA|NA
CASSEVPPNLQGRVAPQHF
TGTGCCAGCAGTGAAGTCCCCCCCAACCTACAGGGCCGGGTGGCGCCCCAGCATTTT
>TRBJ1-1|TRBV28|NA|NA
CASSYFRVGNTEAFF
TGTGCCAGCAGTTACTTCAGGGTCGGGAACACTGAAGCTTTCTTT
>TRBJ1-4|TRBV5-4|TRBD1|NA
CASSFGQGKNEKLFF
TGTGCCAGCAGCTTCGGACAGGGGAAGAATGAAAAACTGTTTTTT
>TRBJ1-2|TRBV28|TRBD1|NA
CASSLLGGAGGYTF
TGTGCCAGCAGTTTGCTAGGGGGCGCGGGAGGCTACACCTTC
>TRBJ1-2|TRBV29-1|NA|NA
CSVEDLRGQRSYTF
TGCAGCGTTGAAGATCTCAGGGGCCAGAGAAGCTACACCTTC
>TRBJ1-4|TRBV6-5|TRBD1|NA
CASSLRQGDEKLFF
TGTGCCAGCAGTTTGCGACAGGGTGATGAAAAACTGTTTTTT
>TRBJ2-3|TRBV5-1|TRBD2|once
CASSLKAGGTDTQYF
TGCGCCAGCAGCTTAAAGGCGGGGGGCACAGATACGCAGTATTTT
>TRBJ1-1|TRBV14|NA|many
CASSFGGAQSNTEAFF
TGTGCCAGCAGCTTCGGGGGCGCGCAATCGAACACTGAAGCTTTCTTT
>TRBJ2-7|TRBV5-1|TRBD1|NA
CASSLPRQGAPYEQYF
TGCGCCAGCAGCCTCCCGCGACAGGGTGCCCCCTACGAGCAGTACTTC
>TRBJ2-7|TRBV25-1|NA|NA
CASSGIGGRSYEQYF
TGTGCCAGCAGCGGAATAGGGGGAAGGTCCTACGAGCAGTACTTC
>TRBJ2-3|TRBV25-1|TRBD2|once
CASSVPSGISDTQYF
TGTGCCAGCAGTGTGCCTAGCGGAATCTCAGATACGCAGTATTTT
>TRBJ2-2|TRBV27|NA|NA
CASSLIGRAGELFF
TGTGCCAGCAGTTTAATTGGCAGGGCGGGGGAGCTGTTTTTT
>TRBJ2-7|TRBV7-2|TRBD2|NA
CASSQLASSSYEQYF
TGTGCCAGCAGCCAACTAGCGTCAAGCTCCTACGAGCAGTACTTC
>TRBJ2-7|TRBV5-1|NA|NA
CASQGAYEQYF
TGCGCCAGCCAAGGAGCATACGAGCAGTACTTC
>TRBJ2-5|TRBV4-1|NA|NA
CASSQDSETQYF
TGCGCCAGCAGCCAAGATTCAGAGACCCAGTACTTC
>TRBJ1-1|TRBV18|TRBD1|NA
CASSPSKGANTEAFF
TGTGCCAGCTCACCTAGCAAGGGGGCCAACACTGAAGCTTTCTTT
>TRBJ1-5|TRBV2|NA|NA
CASSDLGGNQPQHF
TGTGCCAGCAGTGACTTGGGGGGCAATCAGCCCCAGCATTTT
>TRBJ2-3|TRBV28|TRBD2|NA
CASSSGLAGLTDTQYF
TGTGCCAGCAGTTCAGGACTAGCGGGTCTCACAGATACGCAGTATTTT
>TRBJ2-7|TRBV11-3|NA|NA
CASSSASRGEQYF
TGTGCCAGCAGCTCGGCCTCAAGGGGGGAGCAGTACTTC
>TRBJ2-6|TRBV19|NA|NA
CASSKQGPGANVLTF
TGTGCCAGTAGTAAACAGGGACCCGGGGCCAACGTCCTGACTTTC
>TRBJ2-7|TRBV5-5|NA|NA
CASSLWTYEQYF
TGTGCCAGCAGCTTATGGACCTACGAGCAGTACTTC
>TRBJ1-3|TRBV7-2|NA|NA
CASTRSGNTIYF
TGTGCCAGCACCCGGTCCGGAAACACCATATATTTT
>TRBJ2-1|TRBV18|NA|NA
CASSRGDSSYNEQFF
TGTGCCAGCTCACGCGGGGACAGCTCCTACAATGAGCAGTTCTTC